Presented here are 23 T cell receptor beta chains from one specimen sequenced in a study of blood T cell repertoires in COVID-19. Repertoires were generated with immunoSEQ multiplex PCR, while TCRdb's copy carries only in-frame clones and drops some. The sample records a few hundred thousand clones, about nine tenths being singletons. The sample taken for sequencing was PBMCs or T cells enriched from blood (not recorded which). The source is a young woman who had recovered from COVID-19.

In regard to this clone: This CDR3 is also generated by other DNA sequences in the sample. The chain has TRBV10-1 and TRBJ1-1, with D uncertain. CDR3 length equals 13 residues. In germline, CDR1 is WNHNN, CDR2 SYGVQD (reference sequence). The V gene lost 3 bases and the J gene lost 0 bases, with 5 bases spanning the gap. CDR3 in amino acids: CASSDSLNTEAFF. The CDR3 region has the DNA TGCGCCAGCAGTGACAGTTTGAACACTGAAGCTTTCTTT.

J is TRBJ1-4 and V is TRBV19; D is unresolved. The V end was cut by 7 bases, the J end by 12 bases, with 18 bases between. CDR1 is LNHDA and CDR2 is SQIVND in the germline V gene (reference sequence). This CDR3 is 13 amino acids long. The CDR3 protein is CASIDRGTRELFF. In nucleotides, the CDR3 is TGTGCCAGTATTGATCGAGGAACGAGAGAACTGTTTTTT.

This clone was counted a single time. The gene calls are TRBV18 and TRBJ2-1; D is unclear. This CDR3 contains 14 residues. V lost 0 bases to trimming and J lost 9 bases, with 12 bases between them. Germline assignment: CDR1 KGHSH and CDR2 LQKENI. The CDR3: CASSPPALVVEQFF. For the CDR3, the DNA is TGTGCCAGCTCACCACCGGCCCTGGTTGTTGAGCAGTTCTTC.

CDR3 region: CASTGGYTGELFF. CDR3 sequence (DNA): TGTGCCAGTACTGGGGGGTACACCGGGGAGCTGTTTTTT. The chain joins TRBV19 to TRBJ2-2; D may be TRBD2 (6 bases). The V end was cut by 7 bases, the J end by 3 bases, with 9 bases between. Germline V gene lookup returns CDR1 LNHDA and CDR2 SQIVND (reference sequence). CDR3 size: 13 residues.

J is TRBJ2-1 and V is TRBV27; D ambiguous. The germline CDR1 and CDR2 sequences are MNHEY and SMNVEV (reference sequence). This CDR3 is built from 15 residues. The V end was cut by 6 bases, the J end by 0 bases, with 12 bases between. CDR3 bases: TGTGCCAGCAGGCACGGAGTTCTCTCCTACAATGAGCAGTTCTTC. It specifies CASRHGVLSYNEQFF.

The chain combines TRBV18 with TRBJ2-1; the match to TRBD1 covers 7 bases. Germline CDR1 and CDR2: KGHSH and LQKENI. With 0 bases clipped from V and 13 bases from J, the junction kept 9 bases outside the gene matches. The CDR3 spans 14 residues. CDR3 loop: CASSPPHGTAEQFF. The CDR3 bases are TGTGCCAGCTCACCACCCCATGGGACAGCCGAACAGTTCTTC. Filled out from reference TRBV18 and TRBJ2-1, the complete variable domain reads NAGVMQNPRHLVRRRGQEARLRCSPMKGHSHVYWYRQLPEEGLKFMVYLQKENIIDESGMPKERFSAEFPKEGPSILRIQQVVRGDSAAYFCASSPPHGTAEQFFGPGTRLTVL.

On this clone: Distinct nucleotide sequences in the sample also encode this CDR3. This chain connects TRBV5-1 to TRBJ2-2, with D possibly matching TRBD1 (6 bases). This CDR3 has 15 amino acids. The V end was cut by 4 bases, the J end by 0 bases, with 10 bases between. From germline, CDR1 is SGHRS and CDR2 YFSETQ. CDR3 nucleotides: TGCGCCAGCAGCCCGGGGACACCGAACACCGGGGAGCTGTTTTTT. This gives the protein CASSPGTPNTGELFF. The variable domain in full, with the rest retrieved from reference TRBV5-1 and TRBJ2-2, is KAGVTQTPRYLIKTRGQQVTLSCSPISGHRSVSWYQQTPGQGLQFLFEYFSETQRNKGNFPGRFSGRQFSNSRSEMNVSTLELGDSALYLCASSPGTPNTGELFFGEGSRLTVL.

This clone was counted only a few times. V is TRBV5-4 and J is TRBJ2-7; 8 positions match TRBD1. Trimming cost V 4 bases and J 8 bases; bases outside gene matches: 8. Looked up from germline, CDR1 is SGHNT and CDR2 is YYREEE (reference sequence). CDR3 size: 13 residues. The CDR3: CASSTPGQDQQYF. CDR3 nucleotides: TGTGCCAGCAGCACCCCGGGACAGGACCAGCAGTACTTC.

This clone appeared once. The chain recombines TRBV24-1 with TRBJ2-5; 8 bases line up with TRBD1. The CDR3 has 14 residues. Germline CDR1 KGHDR, CDR2 SFDVKD. With 5 bases clipped from V and 5 bases from J, the junction kept 6 bases outside the gene matches. The CDR3: CATSAQGASETQYF. Here the CDR3 DNA reads TGTGCCACCAGTGCCCAGGGGGCGTCGGAGACCCAGTACTTC.

In this sample, this clone turned up a few times. The chain has TRBV24-1 and TRBJ1-2; D gene uncertain. The germline CDR1 and CDR2 sequences are KGHDR and SFDVKD. The length of the CDR3 is 15 residues. The V and J ends lost 1 base and 4 bases respectively, with 12 bases between them. The CDR3 spells CATSDLASGFYGYTF. The CDR3 DNA is TGTGCCACCAGTGATTTAGCCAGCGGGTTCTATGGCTACACCTTC.

The chain links TRBV5-4 to TRBJ1-2; 7 bases are a match to TRBD1. J gave up 4 bases and V 4 bases, and 10 bases lay outside the gene matches. The CDR3 extends over 15 amino acids. Germline V gene data show CDR1 as SGHNT and CDR2 as YYREEE (reference sequence). The CDR3 reads CASSLPDRPVYGYTF. As DNA, the CDR3 is TGTGCCAGCAGCCTGCCGGACAGGCCCGTCTATGGCTACACCTTC.

V usage is TRBV24-1 and J usage is TRBJ2-1, with 9 nucleotides matching TRBD1. Trimming cost V 0 bases and J 5 bases; bases outside gene matches: 7. Germline CDR1 is KGHDR and CDR2 is SFDVKD. The CDR3 has 17 residues. The CDR3 DNA sequence: TGTGCCACCAGTGATTTGTTTTCAAGGACAGGGGACAATGAGCAGTTCTTC. Protein: CATSDLFSRTGDNEQFF.

This clone was counted a single time. The CDR3: CASSLGPRQLGLHNTEAFF. The DNA of the CDR3 is TGCGCCAGCAGCTTGGGGCCTCGACAGTTGGGTCTTCATAACACTGAAGCTTTCTTT. The genes are TRBV5-1 and TRBJ1-1; tentative D call: TRBD1 (5 bases). Trimming took 0 bases from V and 2 from J, leaving 23 bases between them. Germline assignment: CDR1 SGHRS and CDR2 YFSETQ. This CDR3 spans 19 amino acids. The full variable domain, completed using reference TRBV5-1 and TRBJ1-1, is KAGVTQTPRYLIKTRGQQVTLSCSPISGHRSVSWYQQTPGQGLQFLFEYFSETQRNKGNFPGRFSGRQFSNSRSEMNVSTLELGDSALYLCASSLGPRQLGLHNTEAFFGQGTRLTVV.

The chain has TRBV30 and TRBJ1-2; unclear D gene. The length of the CDR3 is 11 residues. Germline loops: CDR1 GTSNPN, CDR2 SVGIG (reference sequence). Trimming shortened V by 4 bases and J by 5 bases, and 8 bases separated the two germline ends. CDR3 loop: CAWTSGYGYTF. DNA of the CDR3: TGTGCCTGGACAAGCGGTTATGGCTACACCTTC.

This chain connects TRBV19 to TRBJ1-2; D is perhaps TRBD1 (5 bases). V was clipped by 3 bases and J by 14 bases, with 16 bases between them. Germline assignment: CDR1 LNHDA and CDR2 SQIVND (reference sequence). This CDR3 contains 12 residues. As DNA, the CDR3 is TGTGCCAGTAGTATCGGGGACCGAGGGAGGACCTTC. Protein product: CASSIGDRGRTF.

V is TRBV18 and J is TRBJ2-1; 11 bases agree with TRBD2. After removal of 1 base from V and 7 bases from J, the junction contained 6 bases not matched to a gene. Germline lookup yields CDR1 KGHSH and CDR2 LQKENI. The CDR3 is 16 residues long. CDR3 bases: TGTGCCAGCTCACCACTTGAGGGGACTAGCGGAAATGAGCAGTTCTTC. It codes for CASSPLEGTSGNEQFF.

V is TRBV2 and J is TRBJ2-3; the D is unclear. The CDR3 runs to 12 residues. Deletions cut 2 bases from V and 6 bases from J, with 6 bases between. The germline gives CDR1 SNHLY, CDR2 FYNNEI. CDR3 amino acids: CASSETVDTQYF. Written as DNA, the CDR3 is TGTGCCAGCAGTGAAACAGTGGATACGCAGTATTTT.

The gene calls are TRBV5-5 and TRBJ2-2, with TRBD2 as a possible D gene (6 bases). The germline gives CDR1 SGHKS, CDR2 YYEKEE (reference sequence). There are 16 residues in the CDR3. V was clipped by 4 bases and J by 4 bases, with 17 bases between them. The chain's CDR3 is CASSLQNSGTTGELFF. CDR3 DNA: TGTGCCAGCAGCCTTCAGAATAGCGGTACCACCGGGGAGCTGTTTTTT.

This CDR3 is CSVAPVSGNTIYF. CDR3 sequence (DNA): TGCAGCGTCGCCCCGGTCTCTGGAAACACCATATATTTT. The V gene is TRBV29-1, the J gene TRBJ1-3; D is uncertain. V lost 6 bases and J lost 0, with 9 bases in between. Germline V gene sequence: CDR1 SQVTM, CDR2 ANQGSEA. The CDR3 has 13 residues.

V usage is TRBV25-1 and J usage is TRBJ1-2; TRBD1 matches 7 bases. Germline V gene lookup returns CDR1 MGHDK and CDR2 SYGVNS. The CDR3 is 18 amino acids. Trimming took 3 bases from V and 6 from J; bases not matched to a gene: 19. DNA for the CDR3: TGTGCCAGCAGTGAGGCTCATCATGACAGGGTACTAGTGGATGGCTACACCTTC. It specifies CASSEAHHDRVLVDGYTF.

The CDR3 bases are TGTGCCAGCAGCCTCTTCTTTGATACGCAGTATTTT. Encoded protein: CASSLFFDTQYF. The chain joins TRBV3-1 (or the pseudogene TRBV3-2) to TRBJ2-3; D not certain. Germline CDR1 and CDR2: LGHDT and YNNKEL (reference sequence). V dropped 4 bases and J dropped 6 bases, with 8 bases sitting between them. This CDR3 is built from 12 residues.

V and J are TRBV6-5 and TRBJ1-2; D remains ambiguous. Germline lookup yields CDR1 MNHEY and CDR2 SVGAGI. V lost 4 bases, J lost 2 bases, and 8 bases lay in between. This CDR3 region has 13 residues. The CDR3 nucleotides are TGTGCCAGCAGTTCATACAGAAACTATGGCTACACCTTC. It encodes CASSSYRNYGYTF.

V usage is TRBV5-1 and J usage is TRBJ2-5; tentatively, D is TRBD2 (6 bases). V was shortened by 0 bases and J by 7 bases, with 10 bases between the two germline ends. The germline V gene has CDR1 SGHRS and CDR2 YFSETQ. The CDR3 has 13 residues. The CDR3 sequence: CASSLGGEATQYF. The CDR3 DNA is TGCGCCAGCAGCTTGGGAGGGGAGGCGACCCAGTACTTC.